A single TCR beta chain is shown here with its context. The antigen is unknown. The data were obtained in a study of blood T cells in healthy people across ages. A minimum of 6 million PBMCs was isolated per sample. The CDR3 spans 15 residues. After removal of 4 bases from V and 7 bases from J, the junction contained 6 bases not matched to a gene. Primed by a sample-barcoded 5' primer and a J-beta primer mix, a second PCR proceeded for about 7 to 11 cycles. A 12-random-nucleotide template-switch adaptor tagged each cDNA molecule. TCRdb passed the 5' RACE reads through MiXCR, listing each CDR3 protein once. Of under 2 million distinct CDR3 sequences in the sample, about 35% are singletons; the top ten hold roughly 12%. Study-wide results and limits: Not knowing donor CMV status may have confounded expanded clonotype changes. Significant beta diversity loss was already apparent by age approximately 37, declining roughly linearly.

V is TRBV12-3 or TRBV12-4 and J is TRBJ1-6; 8 nucleotides align to TRBD1. The receptor was derived from a woman in her thirties in good health. Sequences were obtained from blood. The CDR3 reads CASSSEDRENSPLHF. CDR3 coding DNA: TGTGCCAGCAGTTCCGAGGACAGGGAGAATTCACCCCTCCACTTT.